These 31 T cell receptor beta chains were sequenced from one sample in a study of blood T cell repertoires in COVID-19. Profiled with immunoSEQ multiplex PCR; TCRdb holds only in-frame clones, not every one. The repertoire consists of hundreds of thousands of clones, with about 88% occurring once and the leading ten covering 2.5% to 3.5%. The sample was peripheral blood. These receptors all stem from a human donor in a cohort sampled during active COVID-19.

V gene TRBV25-1 combines with J gene TRBJ1-3, with D unclear. This CDR3 has 14 amino acids. In germline, CDR1 is MGHDK, CDR2 SYGVNS. Trimming removed 10 bases from V and 2 bases from J, with 15 bases in between. The CDR3 DNA sequence: TGTGCCACGGCCGACACGGCCCCTGGAAACACCATATATTTT. Translated, it gives CATADTAPGNTIYF.

This chain uses TRBV6-1 with TRBJ1-1; the D gene is possibly TRBD1 (5 bases). The CDR3 is 15 residues long. Trimming shortened V by 3 bases and J by 3 bases, and 14 bases separated the two germline ends. Germline loops: CDR1 MNHNS, CDR2 SASEGT. The CDR3 DNA sequence: TGTGCCAGCAGTGAGGGGGGGTTTTCGGACACTGAAGCTTTCTTT. Amino acid sequence: CASSEGGFSDTEAFF.

The CDR3 DNA follows: TGTGCCTGGAGTCTAACAGGGGGTAGGACTGAAGCTTTCTTT. It encodes CAWSLTGGRTEAFF. The rearrangement joins TRBV30 to TRBJ1-1, with 8 bases lining up with TRBD1. The germline gives CDR1 GTSNPN, CDR2 SVGIG (reference sequence). With 2 bases clipped from V and 5 bases from J, the junction kept 7 bases outside the gene matches. The CDR3 sequence is 14 residues long.

The rearrangement uses TRBV9 and TRBJ2-3; 14 nucleotides align to TRBD2. The CDR3 totals 19 residues. Looked up from germline, CDR1 is SGDLS and CDR2 is YYNGEE. Unmatched junction bases numbered 7, after V lost 1 base and J lost 0 bases. The CDR3, as DNA: TGTGCCAGCAGCGTATCCGGGACTAGCGGGAGTATTAGCACAGATACGCAGTATTTT. Protein: CASSVSGTSGSISTDTQYF.

The CDR3 DNA reads as TGTGCCAGCAGTTACTCGAACAGTCCCTCCTACGAGCAGTACTTC. Its translation: CASSYSNSPSYEQYF. The gene calls are TRBV6-5 and TRBJ2-7; D gene unclear. CDR1 is MNHEY and CDR2 is SVGAGI in the germline V gene. This CDR3 region has 15 residues. Trimming pared 0 bases from V and 0 bases from J, leaving 9 bases between.

The rearrangement uses TRBV5-1 and TRBJ1-4; 8 bases match TRBD1. Germline lookup yields CDR1 SGHRS and CDR2 YFSETQ. The junction had 6 bases not matched to a gene; V was cut back by 3 bases and J by 5 bases. There are 15 residues in the CDR3. CDR3: CASSSGQGENEKLFF. The CDR3 nucleotides read TGCGCCAGCAGCTCAGGACAGGGCGAAAATGAAAAACTGTTTTTT.

This clone was seen a single time. The chain combines TRBV3-1 (or the pseudogene TRBV3-2) with TRBJ2-3; TRBD2 matches at 11 bases. The V gene end was trimmed by 4 bases and the J gene end by 6 bases; junction bases not matched to a gene: 3. The length of the CDR3 is 14 residues. Germline CDR1 is LGHDT and CDR2 is YNNKEL (reference sequence). The CDR3, as DNA: TGTGCCAGCAGCCCTAGCGGGGGGAGTGATACGCAGTATTTT. Translating gives CASSPSGGSDTQYF.

The V gene is TRBV5-5, the J gene TRBJ2-7, with 9 bases aligning to TRBD1. The V gene end was trimmed by 0 bases and the J gene end by 3 bases; junction bases not matched to a gene: 4. The germline V gene encodes CDR1 SGHKS and CDR2 YYEKEE (reference sequence). This CDR3 comprises 15 residues. CDR3 bases: TGTGCCAGCAGCTTGGGTGGGACAGGGATCTACGAGCAGTACTTC. Its protein is CASSLGGTGIYEQYF.

V usage is TRBV9 and J usage is TRBJ2-2; weak D call: TRBD2 (7 bases). Deletions cut 3 bases from V and 0 bases from J, with 18 bases between. Germline V gene lookup returns CDR1 SGDLS and CDR2 YYNGEE. The CDR3 totals 18 residues. The CDR3 DNA follows: TGTGCCAGCAGCGGCCCTCTTTCCGGGGGGCCGAACACCGGGGAGCTGTTTTTT. Its protein product is CASSGPLSGGPNTGELFF.

This chain connects TRBV7-3 to TRBJ2-1; 11 bases agree with TRBD2. CDR3 size: 16 residues. After removal of 5 bases from V and 8 bases from J, the junction contained 11 bases not matched to a gene. Germline lookup yields CDR1 SGHTA and CDR2 FQGTGA. The CDR3 DNA sequence: TGTGCCAGCAGCCCCGGGACTAGCGGATTTAGGGATGAGCAGTTCTTC. Protein product: CASSPGTSGFRDEQFF. The full variable domain, in which reference TRBV7-3 and TRBJ2-1 provide the parts outside the CDR3, is GAGVSQTPSNKVTEKGKYVELRCDPISGHTALYWYRQSLGQGPEFLIYFQGTGAADDSGLPNDRFFAVRPEGSVSTLKIQRTERGDSAVYLCASSPGTSGFRDEQFFGPGTRLTVL.

The chain recombines TRBV7-3 with TRBJ2-1, with TRBD1 matching over 8 bases. This CDR3 spans 13 amino acids. The germline V gene has CDR1 SGHTA and CDR2 FQGTGA. The junction had 0 bases not matched to a gene; V was cut back by 1 base and J by 7 bases. The CDR3 here is CASSLRQGNEQFF. The CDR3 DNA is TGTGCCAGCAGCTTAAGACAGGGGAATGAGCAGTTCTTC.

This clone appeared once. This chain connects TRBV10-1 to TRBJ2-7; 9 bases agree with TRBD1. The junction had 11 bases not matched to a gene; V was cut back by 5 bases and J by 6 bases. The CDR3 sequence is 15 residues long. Germline CDR1 WNHNN, CDR2 SYGVQD (reference sequence). The CDR3 coding sequence is TGCGCCAGCAGTCCCACGGGACAGGGCTTTCGCGAGCAGTACTTC. Encoded protein: CASSPTGQGFREQYF.

This chain uses TRBV6-6 with TRBJ1-2; D may be TRBD1 (5 bases). V lost 5 bases, J lost 6 bases, and 16 bases lay in between. CDR1 and CDR2 (germline): MNHNY, SVGAGI (reference sequence). CDR3 length equals 14 residues. The CDR3 loop reads CASSQSGTEDGYTF. The CDR3 DNA sequence: TGTGCCAGCAGTCAATCCGGGACTGAGGATGGCTACACCTTC.

The CDR3 sequence is CASSEGRTKNIQYF. CDR3 in DNA: TGTGCCAGCAGTGAGGGCCGGACCAAAAACATTCAGTACTTC. This chain connects TRBV2 to TRBJ2-4; D is undetermined. The V end was cut by 3 bases, the J end by 2 bases, with 8 bases between. Germline loops: CDR1 SNHLY, CDR2 FYNNEI. The CDR3 runs 14 residues.

V and J are TRBV24-1 and TRBJ2-3; 10 nucleotides match TRBD2. With V trimmed by 4 bases and J by 3 bases, 6 bases remained unmatched. Looked up from germline, CDR1 is KGHDR and CDR2 is SFDVKD. The CDR3 sequence is 16 residues long. CDR3 bases: TGTGCCACCAGTGACCCTAGCGGGGGCCAAACAGATACGCAGTATTTT. This translates into CATSDPSGGQTDTQYF.

The gene calls are TRBV29-1 and TRBJ1-3; D may be TRBD1 (5 bases). V was clipped by 8 bases and J by 0 bases, with 14 bases between them. Per germline, CDR1 SQVTM and CDR2 ANQGSEA. The CDR3 spans 14 residues. The CDR3, as DNA: TGCAGCACCTATGGAGGGACCTCTGGAAACACCATATATTTT. Its translation is CSTYGGTSGNTIYF.

This clone was recorded only once. This sequence joins TRBV10-3 and TRBJ1-6, with D perhaps matching TRBD1 (5 bases). The CDR3 is made up of 16 amino acids. V was shortened by 3 bases and J by 4 bases, with 13 bases between the two germline ends. Germline CDR1 and CDR2: ENHRY and SYGVKD. CDR3 sequence: CAISDPGSPYNSPLHF. In DNA, the CDR3 is TGTGCCATCAGTGATCCAGGGTCTCCGTATAATTCACCCCTCCACTTT.

V is TRBV18 and J is TRBJ1-2; 8 nucleotides match TRBD1. The germline CDR1 and CDR2 sequences are KGHSH and LQKENI. This CDR3 is 16 amino acids long. V gave up 6 bases and J gave up 4 bases; unmatched junction bases: 13. This CDR3 is CASSQSPGGRSYGYTF. The CDR3 DNA is TGTGCCAGCTCGCAGTCCCCAGGGGGCAGGAGCTATGGCTACACCTTC.

The chain has TRBV5-4 and TRBJ2-7; 7 bases line up with TRBD2. In germline, CDR1 is SGHNT, CDR2 YYREEE (reference sequence). This CDR3 contains 15 residues. Unmatched junction bases numbered 10, after V lost 5 bases and J lost 2 bases. CDR3 bases: TGTGCCAGCAGTCTTCCTAGCGGTCGTACCTACGAGCAGTACTTC. Translation: CASSLPSGRTYEQYF.

The genes are TRBV7-9 and TRBJ1-1; TRBD1 aligns across 10 bases. The CDR3 sequence is 14 residues long. Trimming at V came to 5 bases and at J to 4 bases, leaving 4 bases not matched to a gene. CDR1 and CDR2 (germline): SEHNR, FQNEAQ (reference sequence). The CDR3 here is CASSRQGASTEAFF. The CDR3 DNA reads as TGTGCCAGCAGCCGACAGGGGGCGAGCACTGAAGCTTTCTTT.

The CDR3 coding sequence is TGTGCCAGCATACCGGGACAGCACATGAACACTGAAGCTTTCTTT. This translates into CASIPGQHMNTEAFF. This chain joins TRBV2 and TRBJ1-1; TRBD1 matches at 7 bases. After removal of 7 bases from V and 0 bases from J, the junction contained 8 bases not matched to a gene. CDR1 and CDR2 (germline): SNHLY, FYNNEI. This CDR3 spans 15 amino acids.

The J gene is TRBJ1-5, the V gene TRBV5-8; D remains unclear. Germline assignment: CDR1 SGHTS and CDR2 YDEGEE. The CDR3 has 15 amino acids. V was cut by 6 bases and J by 2 bases, with 15 bases left in between. The CDR3 nucleotides read TGTGCCAGCACCCTTCCCGGGAGAGGCAATCAGCCCCAGCATTTT. Translated, it gives CASTLPGRGNQPQHF.

This chain joins TRBV5-1 and TRBJ1-1; possible D gene TRBD1, 5 bases. V was shortened by 5 bases and J by 1 base, with 15 bases between the two germline ends. Germline-derived CDR1 and CDR2 are SGHRS and YFSETQ. This CDR3 contains 15 residues. This chain's CDR3 is CASRRSGLKNTEAFF. The CDR3, as DNA: TGCGCCAGCAGACGTTCAGGGTTAAAGAACACTGAAGCTTTCTTT.

This chain connects TRBV6-5 to TRBJ1-1; 8 bases fit TRBD1. V shed 0 bases, J shed 5 bases, and the junction held 5 bases outside the gene matches. This CDR3 has 15 residues. CDR1 and CDR2 (germline): MNHEY, SVGAGI. The CDR3 bases are TGTGCCAGCAGTTACTCGTGGCAGGGGGCGACTGAAGCTTTCTTT. The encoded protein is CASSYSWQGATEAFF.

This chain connects TRBV15 to TRBJ2-5; D perhaps matches TRBD1 (5 bases). There are 15 residues in the CDR3. Trimming took off 0 bases at V and 2 bases at J, with 10 bases between the two ends. CDR1 and CDR2 (germline): LNHNV, YYDKDF (reference sequence). The CDR3 DNA reads TGTGCCACCAGCAGAGATAGGGGCAGACAAGAGACCCAGTACTTC. This encodes CATSRDRGRQETQYF. The whole variable domain, filled in from reference TRBV15 and TRBJ2-5, reads DAMVIQNPRYQVTQFGKPVTLSCSQTLNHNVMYWYQQKSSQAPKLLFHYYDKDFNNEADTPDNFQSRRPNTSFCFLDIRSPGLGDTAMYLCATSRDRGRQETQYFGPGTRLLVL.

J is TRBJ2-2 and V is TRBV28; TRBD1 matches at 8 bases. Germline V gene data show CDR1 as MDHEN and CDR2 as SYDVKM. The junction had 3 bases not matched to a gene; V was cut back by 3 bases and J by 6 bases. There are 14 residues in the CDR3. The CDR3, as DNA: TGTGCCAGCAGTTTTAAGACAGGGGCCGGGGAGCTGTTTTTT. Its protein is CASSFKTGAGELFF.

V gene TRBV19 combines with J gene TRBJ2-1, with D possibly TRBD1 on 7 matching bases. Deletions cut 4 bases from V and 10 bases from J, with 14 bases between. Germline V gene data show CDR1 as LNHDA and CDR2 as SQIVND (reference sequence). CDR3 size: 13 residues. The CDR3 is CASSNRGGGEQFF. CDR3 DNA sequence: TGTGCCAGTAGTAACAGGGGAGGAGGGGAGCAGTTCTTC.

The genes are TRBV7-2 and TRBJ2-3, with 8 bases lining up with TRBD1. Trimming cost V 6 bases and J 0 bases; bases outside gene matches: 8. Germline V CDR1 and CDR2: SGHTA, FQGNSA. The CDR3 is 16 residues long. This chain's CDR3 is CASSLTGDSSTDTQYF. The CDR3, as DNA: TGTGCCAGCAGTTTGACAGGGGATTCTAGCACAGATACGCAGTATTTT.

The V gene is TRBV4-1, the J gene TRBJ2-7, with 7 bases that match TRBD1. The CDR3 length is 15 residues. Germline loops: CDR1 MGHRA, CDR2 YSYEKL. With 1 base clipped from V and 2 bases from J, the junction kept 5 bases outside the gene matches. For the CDR3, the DNA is TGCGCCAGCAGCCAAGTGACAGGGCTCGCCTACGAGCAGTACTTC. This encodes CASSQVTGLAYEQYF.

V gene TRBV11-1 combines with J gene TRBJ1-6; D gene unclear. Germline CDR1 reads SGHAT; CDR2 reads FQDESV (reference sequence). The CDR3 extends over 14 amino acids. V was shortened by 3 bases and J by 5 bases, with 8 bases between the two germline ends. CDR3 DNA: TGTGCCAGCAGCTTTCGGGGAAATAATTCACCCCTCCACTTT. Protein product: CASSFRGNNSPLHF.

The V gene is TRBV9, the J gene TRBJ2-2, with 7 bases aligning to TRBD2. Unmatched junction bases numbered 4, after V lost 4 bases and J lost 1 base. CDR3 length: 15 amino acids. Germline V gene lookup returns CDR1 SGDLS and CDR2 YYNGEE. The CDR3 reads CASSPSGVNTGELFF. Written as DNA, the CDR3 is TGTGCCAGCAGCCCCAGCGGGGTGAACACCGGGGAGCTGTTTTTT.